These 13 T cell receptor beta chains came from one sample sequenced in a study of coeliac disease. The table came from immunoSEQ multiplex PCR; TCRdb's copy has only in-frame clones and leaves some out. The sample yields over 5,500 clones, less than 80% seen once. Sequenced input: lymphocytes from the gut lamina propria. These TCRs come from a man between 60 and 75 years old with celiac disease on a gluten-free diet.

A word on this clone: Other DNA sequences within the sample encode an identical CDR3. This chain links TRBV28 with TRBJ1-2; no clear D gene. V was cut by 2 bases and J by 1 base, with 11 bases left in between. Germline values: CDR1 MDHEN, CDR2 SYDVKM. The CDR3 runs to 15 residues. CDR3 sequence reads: CASSLPRGLNYGYTF. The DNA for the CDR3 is TGTGCCAGCAGTTTACCCAGAGGCCTTAACTATGGCTACACCTTC.

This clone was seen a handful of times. The chain's CDR3 is CASSSRTGRNYGYTF. The CDR3 DNA is TGTGCCAGCAGCTCCAGGACAGGCCGCAACTATGGCTACACCTTC. This chain uses TRBV13 with TRBJ1-2; 7 bases are shared with TRBD1. Trimming cost V 4 bases and J 2 bases; bases outside gene matches: 7. Germline V gene data show CDR1 as PRHDT and CDR2 as FYEKMQ (reference sequence). The CDR3 is 15 residues long.

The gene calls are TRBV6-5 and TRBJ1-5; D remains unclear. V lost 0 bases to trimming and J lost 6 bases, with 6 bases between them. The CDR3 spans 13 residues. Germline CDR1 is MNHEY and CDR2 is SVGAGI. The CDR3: CASSYSRAQPQHF. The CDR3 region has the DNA TGTGCCAGCAGTTACTCGAGGGCTCAGCCCCAGCATTTT.

The CDR3 DNA sequence: TGTGCCAGCAGCGCCTCTACAGGGGGCCTTCAGCCCCAGCATTTT. As protein: CASSASTGGLQPQHF. The rearrangement joins TRBV9 to TRBJ1-5; 9 nucleotides align to TRBD1. The germline CDR1 and CDR2 sequences are SGDLS and YYNGEE. Losses at the gene ends were 3 bases for V and 6 bases for J; bases not matched to a gene: 7. The CDR3 extends over 15 amino acids.

This CDR3 is CASSPGGEQYF. CDR3 bases: TGTGCCAGCAGCCCGGGGGGCGAGCAGTACTTC. This rearrangement joins TRBV6-5 to TRBJ2-7; 7 nucleotides agree with TRBD2. The CDR3 has 11 amino acids. Trimming cost V 6 bases and J 6 bases; bases outside gene matches: 2. Germline-derived CDR1 and CDR2 are MNHEY and SVGAGI.

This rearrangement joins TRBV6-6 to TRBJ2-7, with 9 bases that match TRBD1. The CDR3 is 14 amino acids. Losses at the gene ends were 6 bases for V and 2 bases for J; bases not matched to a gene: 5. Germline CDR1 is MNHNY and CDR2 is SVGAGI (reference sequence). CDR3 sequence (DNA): TGTGCCAGCAGGTCCGGGACAGGGACCTACGAGCAGTACTTC. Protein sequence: CASRSGTGTYEQYF.

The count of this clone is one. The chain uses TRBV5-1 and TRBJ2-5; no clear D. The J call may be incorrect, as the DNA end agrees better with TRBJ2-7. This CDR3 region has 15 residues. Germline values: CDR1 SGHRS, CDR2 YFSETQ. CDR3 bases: TGCGCCAGCAGCGTTAACGTCGCCTTCTCCTACGAGCAGTACTTC. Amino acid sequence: CASSVNVAFSYEQYF.

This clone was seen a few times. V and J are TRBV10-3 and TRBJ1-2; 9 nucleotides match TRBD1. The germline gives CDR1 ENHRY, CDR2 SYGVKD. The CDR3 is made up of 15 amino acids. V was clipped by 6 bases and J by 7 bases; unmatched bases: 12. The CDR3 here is CAIRPGQGFGGGYTF. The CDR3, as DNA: TGTGCCATCAGACCGGGACAGGGATTTGGTGGTGGCTACACCTTC.

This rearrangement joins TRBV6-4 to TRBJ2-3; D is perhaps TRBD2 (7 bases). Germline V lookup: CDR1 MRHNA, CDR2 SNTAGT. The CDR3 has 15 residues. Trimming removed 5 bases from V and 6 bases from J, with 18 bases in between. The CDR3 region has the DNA TGTGCCAGCAGTCCATCCGCGGGGGCCCCTGATACGCAGTATTTT. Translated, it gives CASSPSAGAPDTQYF.

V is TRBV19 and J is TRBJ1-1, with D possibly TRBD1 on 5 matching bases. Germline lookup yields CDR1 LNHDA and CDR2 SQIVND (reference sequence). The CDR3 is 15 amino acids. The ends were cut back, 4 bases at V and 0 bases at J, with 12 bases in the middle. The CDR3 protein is CASSSPDIVNTEAFF. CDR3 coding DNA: TGTGCCAGTAGTAGCCCGGACATCGTGAACACTGAAGCTTTCTTT.

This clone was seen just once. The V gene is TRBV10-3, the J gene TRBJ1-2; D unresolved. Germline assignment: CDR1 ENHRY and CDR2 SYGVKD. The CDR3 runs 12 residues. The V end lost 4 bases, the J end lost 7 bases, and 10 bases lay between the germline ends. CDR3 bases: TGTGCCATCAGTGGACAATCCGGTGGCTACACCTTC. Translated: CAISGQSGGYTF.

This CDR3 is CASSIWEYTGELFF. The DNA of the CDR3 is TGTGCCAGTAGTATATGGGAGTACACCGGGGAGCTGTTTTTT. The J gene is TRBJ2-2, the V gene TRBV19; weak D call: TRBD2 (5 bases). The CDR3 has 14 residues. The germline CDR1 and CDR2 sequences are LNHDA and SQIVND (reference sequence). V gave up 2 bases and J gave up 3 bases, with 7 bases separating them.

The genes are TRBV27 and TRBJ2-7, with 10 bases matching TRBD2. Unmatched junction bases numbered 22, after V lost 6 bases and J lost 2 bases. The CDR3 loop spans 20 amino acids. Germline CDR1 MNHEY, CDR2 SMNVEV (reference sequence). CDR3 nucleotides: TGTGCCAGCAGGCCCAGGTATACAGTCGGTAGCGGGGGGCTTCCCTACGAGCAGTACTTC. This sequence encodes CASRPRYTVGSGGLPYEQYF.